This T cell receptor (beta chain) was captured in a study of blood T cell repertoires in COVID-19. The repertoire was sequenced with immunoSEQ multiplex PCR; TCRdb's copy has only in-frame clones and lacks some. The sample yields over 90,000 clones, 74% seen once. After removal of 4 bases from V and 2 bases from J, the junction contained 7 bases not matched to a gene. This CDR3 region has 15 residues. The germline V gene encodes CDR1 SGDLS and CDR2 YYNGEE. This TCR was sampled from a man between 65 and 85 years old with COVID-19, enrolled during active disease. V is TRBV9 and J is TRBJ2-3; 7 bases fit TRBD1. The sample comprised peripheral blood. CDR3 protein: CASSPRQGPTDTQYF. The DNA for the CDR3 is TGTGCCAGCAGCCCCCGACAGGGACCCACAGATACGCAGTATTTT.